This is a list of T cell receptor beta chains from one sample in a study of blood T cell repertoires in COVID-19. Using immunoSEQ multiplex PCR, the repertoire was profiled, and TCRdb retains in-frame clones only, with some absent. This sample has about 110,000 clones, with less than 90% found just once. The specimen sequenced was peripheral blood. These receptors were collected from a woman between 55 and 75 years old with acute or convalescent COVID-19. CDR3s include the opening cysteine and the closing phenylalanine or tryptophan. D genes are given only for firm matches. The size field is filled for only some rows; it gives once, few, many or a size class.

>TRBV7-8|once|TRBJ1-1|NA
TGTGCCAGCAGCCCGGCATCCGGGTTTACTGAAGCTTTCTTT
CASSPASGFTEAFF
>TRBV5-1|few|TRBJ2-5|NA
TGCGCCAGCACTCTCTCGGGACTTCAAGAGACCCAGTACTTC
CASTLSGLQETQYF
>TRBV9|NA|TRBJ1-1|TRBD1
TGTGCCAGCAGCGAACAGGGGTCGAACACTGAAGCTTTCTTT
CASSEQGSNTEAFF
>TRBV5-5|NA|TRBJ1-4|NA
TGTGCCAGCAGCCTGAGTTGGGAAAAACTGTTTTTT
CASSLSWEKLFF
>TRBV7-2|NA|TRBJ1-5|NA
TGTGCCAGCAGCTTAGCCGGGGGCAATCAGCCCCAGCATTTT
CASSLAGGNQPQHF
>TRBV6-5|NA|TRBJ2-5|TRBD2
TGTGCCAGTGGACTAGCGTGGGAGACCCAGTACTTC
CASGLAWETQYF
>TRBV7-2|NA|TRBJ2-7|NA
TGTGCCAGCAGCCCGGGGGTAGCTGCACCCTACGAGCAGTACTTC
CASSPGVAAPYEQYF
>TRBV28|NA|TRBJ1-2|TRBD1
TGTGCCAGCAGTTTATCGGGGCAGGGGGAAGGCTACACCTTC
CASSLSGQGEGYTF
>TRBV5-4|NA|TRBJ2-5|NA
TGTGCCAGCAGATTGGACAGACCCCAAGAGACCCAGTACTTC
CASRLDRPQETQYF
>TRBV6-6|NA|TRBJ2-7|NA
TGTGCCAGCAGATACATGGCTAGCCCTACCTACGAGCAGTACTTC
CASRYMASPTYEQYF
>TRBV6-5|NA|TRBJ1-3|NA
TGTGCCAGCGGCACAGGGAGAGGAAGGGGAAACACCATATATTTT
CASGTGRGRGNTIYF
>TRBV15|few|TRBJ2-7|NA
TGTGCCACCAGCAGAGATTTCCAGGGCAAGCAGTACTTC
CATSRDFQGKQYF
>TRBV29-1|NA|TRBJ2-3|NA
TGCAGCGTTGCACAACAGGCAGATACGCAGTATTTT
CSVAQQADTQYF
>TRBV28|NA|TRBJ2-5|NA
TGTGCCAGCAGTTTATTGGCCGAGACCCAGTACTTC
CASSLLAETQYF
>TRBV4-1|NA|TRBJ2-1|NA
TGCGCCAGCAGCAACCCGGCAGGGGTGATAAATGAGCAGTTCTTC
CASSNPAGVINEQFF
>TRBV9|NA|TRBJ2-6|NA
TGTGCCAGCAGCGTAGAATATTCTGGGGCCAACGTCCTGACTTTC
CASSVEYSGANVLTF
>TRBV6-5|NA|TRBJ1-2|NA
TGTGCCAGCAGTTACGCTCCAAGGGGCTATGGCTACACCTTC
CASSYAPRGYGYTF
>TRBV10-2|NA|TRBJ2-1|NA
TGCGCCAGCACCCGTTCCCGTAATGAGCAGTTCTTC
CASTRSRNEQFF
>TRBV28|NA|TRBJ1-2|NA
TGTGCCAGCAATACGGGGGGGAGGGACTATGGCTACACCTTC
CASNTGGRDYGYTF
>TRBV24-1|NA|TRBJ1-5|TRBD1
TGTGCCACCGGACAGGTTGACAATCAGCCCCAGCATTTT
CATGQVDNQPQHF
>TRBV5-4|NA|TRBJ2-7|TRBD2
TGTGCCAGCAGCTTCTCTAGCGGGGTTTCCTACGAGCAGTACTTC
CASSFSSGVSYEQYF
>TRBV5-5|NA|TRBJ1-1|NA
TGTGCCAGCAGCGTCGGCGGAGAGAACACTGAAGCTTTCTTT
CASSVGGENTEAFF
>TRBV3-1/TRBV3-2|NA|TRBJ2-3|TRBD2
TGTGCCAGCAGTCAATGGACTAGCGGGACAGATACGCAGTATTTT
CASSQWTSGTDTQYF
>TRBV24-1|NA|TRBJ2-1|TRBD2
TGTGCCACCAGTGTTGGCGGGGGGGCTCTCGATGAGCAGTTCTTC
CATSVGGGALDEQFF
>TRBV4-3|NA|TRBJ1-1|NA
TGCGCCAGCAGCCAAGATCACAGGCGGAACACTGAAGCTTTCTTT
CASSQDHRRNTEAFF
>TRBV5-1|NA|TRBJ1-1|TRBD1
TGCGCCAGCAGCTTGGGGACAGGGCTGAGAACTGAAGCTTTCTTT
CASSLGTGLRTEAFF
>TRBV2|NA|TRBJ2-1|NA
TGTGCCGGCGGTTTGGGCAATGAGCAGTTCTTC
CAGGLGNEQFF
>TRBV15|NA|TRBJ2-7|TRBD2
TGTGCCACCAGCAAGGGGCTAGCGGGAGGCCAATTCTCCTACGAGCAGTACTTC
CATSKGLAGGQFSYEQYF
>TRBV18|NA|TRBJ2-7|TRBD2
TGTGCCAGCTCGGGGCCGGGCGGGAGAAAGGAGGAGCAGTACTTC
CASSGPGGRKEEQYF
>TRBV7-9|NA|TRBJ2-1|TRBD1
TGTGCCAGCAGCTTGGGACAGTACTACAATGAGCAGTTCTTC
CASSLGQYYNEQFF
>TRBV5-1|NA|TRBJ1-4|NA
TGCGCCAGCAGCTTGCAGCTGACGGGGGGGAATGAAAAACTGTTTTTT
CASSLQLTGGNEKLFF
>TRBV19|NA|TRBJ2-2|TRBD2
TGTGCCAGTCGCGGGGGGGCCCTCACCGGGGAGCTGTTTTTT
CASRGGALTGELFF
>TRBV28|NA|TRBJ1-2|NA
TGTGCCACTAAGGTCACAGGGAAGTATGGCTACACCTTC
CATKVTGKYGYTF
>TRBV19|NA|TRBJ1-2|NA
TGTGCCAGTAGTATTAACGGGGACACCTATGGCTACACCTTC
CASSINGDTYGYTF
>TRBV5-4|NA|TRBJ2-1|NA
TGTGCCAGCAGCTTGGCGCAGGGCTCCTACAATGAGCAGTTCTTC
CASSLAQGSYNEQFF
>TRBV21-1|NA|TRBJ1-5|NA
TGTGCCAGCAGAAACAGGGGAAGGGAACAGCCCCAGCATTTT
CASRNRGREQPQHF
>TRBV7-3|NA|TRBJ1-1|NA
TGTGCCAGCAGCTTCGGTCTGAACACTGAAGCTTTCTTT
CASSFGLNTEAFF
>TRBV15|NA|TRBJ2-1|TRBD2
TGTGCCACCAGCAGAGGACTAGCGGGAGCTGAGCAGTTCTTC
CATSRGLAGAEQFF
>TRBV30|NA|TRBJ2-1|TRBD2
TGTGCCTGGAGTGTACTCGGACTAGCGGGTTACAATGAGCAGTTCTTC
CAWSVLGLAGYNEQFF
>TRBV9|NA|TRBJ1-1|NA
TGTGCCAGCAGCACCGGTGTTGAAGCTTTCTTT
CASSTGVEAFF
>TRBV5-1|NA|TRBJ2-3|TRBD1
TGCGCCAGCAGCTTGGGAGACAGGGCGTCAGATACGCAGTATTTT
CASSLGDRASDTQYF
>TRBV29-1|NA|TRBJ2-2|NA
TGCAGCGTTGCTGCCGGCGGGGAGCTGTTTTTT
CSVAAGGELFF
>TRBV6-6|NA|TRBJ2-7|TRBD2
TGTGCCAGCAGTCTGACTAGCGGAACCTACGAGCAGTACTTC
CASSLTSGTYEQYF
>TRBV30|NA|TRBJ1-2|NA
TGTGCCTGGAGTGTAAGGGGAAACAACTACACCTTC
CAWSVRGNNYTF
>TRBV9|NA|TRBJ2-7|NA
TGTGCCAGCAGCGTAGTGGGGGCTACAGAGCAGTACTTC
CASSVVGATEQYF
>TRBV2|NA|TRBJ1-2|NA
TGTGCCAGCAGTGAAAGGGAGGTGGGGTATGGCTACACCTTC
CASSEREVGYGYTF
>TRBV5-4|NA|TRBJ2-1|NA
TGTGCCAGCAGCTTGGCCGGAGGAAATGAGCAGTTCTTC
CASSLAGGNEQFF
>TRBV29-1|NA|TRBJ1-1|NA
TGCAGCGTTGAAGCCACCAGAGGGTACACTGAAGCTTTCTTT
CSVEATRGYTEAFF
>TRBV18|NA|TRBJ1-1|NA
TGTGCCAGCTCCCCTAGCAGGGGGAACACTGAAGCTTTCTTT
CASSPSRGNTEAFF
>TRBV7-9|NA|TRBJ2-3|NA
TGTGCCAGCAGCTTTGGAGGGGCCGGCACAGATACGCAGTATTTT
CASSFGGAGTDTQYF
>TRBV28|NA|TRBJ1-4|NA
TGTGCCAGCACCCTATCTACTGAGGCGAGAAAACTGTTTTTT
CASTLSTEARKLFF
>TRBV10-1|NA|TRBJ2-5|NA
TGCGCCATCCGGACAGAGTACCAAGAGACCCAGTACTTC
CAIRTEYQETQYF
>TRBV19|NA|TRBJ1-5|NA
TGTGCCTTGCAACAGGGTCAGCCCCAGCATTTT
CALQQGQPQHF